The rows below give T cell receptor beta chains drawn from one sample of a study of control samples from healthy donors and cancer patients. Using immunoSEQ multiplex PCR, the repertoire was profiled, and TCRdb retains in-frame clones only, with some absent. This sample has approximately 60,000 clones, with 75% to 95% found just once. Sequencing input: PBMCs. These receptors all come from a man aged 25 to 45 with colorectal cancer. The CDR3 runs from the conserved cysteine through the conserved F or W. Each record gives: V gene, J gene, clone size, D gene, CDR3 DNA, CDR3 protein. A D gene is named only where the DNA matches it firmly. Clone size is given for some rows only: seen once, a few or many times, or a class if the clone is expanded.

v_call: TRBV19; j_call: TRBJ2-1; clone_size: -; d_call: -; cdr3_nt: TGTGCCAGTAGTACCGGGACACCCAATGAGCAGTTCTTC; cdr3_aa: CASSTGTPNEQFF
v_call: TRBV11-2; j_call: TRBJ1-4; clone_size: -; d_call: TRBD1; cdr3_nt: TGTGCCAGCAGCTTAGGACAGGGTAATGAAAAACTGTTTTTT; cdr3_aa: CASSLGQGNEKLFF
v_call: TRBV6-5; j_call: TRBJ2-2; clone_size: -; d_call: -; cdr3_nt: TGTGCCAGCAGTCGGTCCGGGGAGCTGTTTTTT; cdr3_aa: CASSRSGELFF
v_call: TRBV5-1; j_call: TRBJ2-1; clone_size: -; d_call: -; cdr3_nt: TGCGCCAGCAGCTTTTTTGGGGGGACCTACAATGAGCAGTTCTTC; cdr3_aa: CASSFFGGTYNEQFF
v_call: TRBV6-4; j_call: TRBJ1-1; clone_size: -; d_call: TRBD1; cdr3_nt: TGTGCCAGGAGTAGGACAGGGTGGGACTCGGGGATGGCTGAAGCTTTCTTT; cdr3_aa: CARSRTGWDSGMAEAFF
v_call: TRBV6-5; j_call: TRBJ2-1; clone_size: -; d_call: TRBD1; cdr3_nt: TGTGCCAGCAGTTCTGCCGGGACAGATAATATCAATGAGCAGTTCTTC; cdr3_aa: CASSSAGTDNINEQFF
v_call: TRBV4-3; j_call: TRBJ1-5; clone_size: -; d_call: TRBD1; cdr3_nt: TGCGCCAGCAGCCAAGGGGACAGGGTTCCCAACAATCAGCCCCAGCATTTT; cdr3_aa: CASSQGDRVPNNQPQHF
v_call: TRBV25-1; j_call: TRBJ1-6; clone_size: -; d_call: -; cdr3_nt: TGTGCCAGCAGTGGTTGGCAAAATTCACCCCTCCACTTT; cdr3_aa: CASSGWQNSPLHF
v_call: TRBV5-1; j_call: TRBJ2-1; clone_size: -; d_call: TRBD2; cdr3_nt: TGCGCCAGCAGCCCTAGCGGGGTTTATGGCGCTGAGCAGTTCTTC; cdr3_aa: CASSPSGVYGAEQFF
v_call: TRBV7-2; j_call: TRBJ1-2; clone_size: -; d_call: -; cdr3_nt: TGTGCCAGCAGACCTCGGGAGATTATGGGCTATGGCTACACCTTC; cdr3_aa: CASRPREIMGYGYTF
v_call: TRBV20-1; j_call: TRBJ1-1; clone_size: -; d_call: -; cdr3_nt: TGCAGTGCTAGTGGGAGGATCAACACTGAAGCTTTCTTT; cdr3_aa: CSASGRINTEAFF
v_call: TRBV6-2/TRBV6-3; j_call: TRBJ2-7; clone_size: -; d_call: -; cdr3_nt: TGTGCCAGCAGTTACGGATTCGCCGGTCTACCGGACGAGCAGTACTTC; cdr3_aa: CASSYGFAGLPDEQYF
v_call: TRBV19; j_call: TRBJ2-7; clone_size: -; d_call: -; cdr3_nt: TGTGCCAGTAGTATTAATGGAAAGGGAGACTACGAGCAGTACTTC; cdr3_aa: CASSINGKGDYEQYF
v_call: TRBV11-2; j_call: TRBJ1-3; clone_size: -; d_call: -; cdr3_nt: TGTGCCAGCAGCTTCGCCCGACAGATCTCTGGAAACACCATATATTTT; cdr3_aa: CASSFARQISGNTIYF
v_call: TRBV5-5; j_call: TRBJ2-3; clone_size: -; d_call: -; cdr3_nt: TGTGCCAGCAGCTTGTGGGGCGAGACAGATACGCAGTATTTT; cdr3_aa: CASSLWGETDTQYF
v_call: TRBV20-1; j_call: TRBJ1-3; clone_size: once; d_call: -; cdr3_nt: TGCAGTGCTAGTACCGGGATTTTCGACACCATATATTTT; cdr3_aa: CSASTGIFDTIYF
v_call: TRBV25-1; j_call: TRBJ2-7; clone_size: -; d_call: TRBD2; cdr3_nt: TGTGCCAGCAGTGAAGGCCGGAGCGGGGGGCCCTCCTACGAGCAGTACTTC; cdr3_aa: CASSEGRSGGPSYEQYF
v_call: TRBV29-1; j_call: TRBJ2-5; clone_size: -; d_call: -; cdr3_nt: TGCAGCGTTTGGAGAGGGGCGGAAGAGACCCAGTACTTC; cdr3_aa: CSVWRGAEETQYF
v_call: TRBV19; j_call: TRBJ2-5; clone_size: -; d_call: TRBD1; cdr3_nt: TGTGCCAGTAGTGCCCCCGGGACAGCTGGTCGCGAGACCCAGTACTTC; cdr3_aa: CASSAPGTAGRETQYF
v_call: TRBV6-5; j_call: TRBJ1-6; clone_size: -; d_call: TRBD1; cdr3_nt: TGTGCCAGCAGTTTCACGGGACAGGGGATAAGTGCGTCCCTCCACTTT; cdr3_aa: CASSFTGQGISASLHF
v_call: TRBV5-1; j_call: TRBJ1-1; clone_size: -; d_call: -; cdr3_nt: TGCGCCAGCAGCCCATATCCAGACAGCACTGAAGCTTTCTTT; cdr3_aa: CASSPYPDSTEAFF
v_call: TRBV5-4; j_call: TRBJ1-2; clone_size: -; d_call: -; cdr3_nt: TGTGCCAGCAGCTTCTACGGAGGGGGTGGTGGCTACACCTTC; cdr3_aa: CASSFYGGGGGYTF
v_call: TRBV18; j_call: TRBJ1-1; clone_size: -; d_call: TRBD1; cdr3_nt: TGTGCCAGCTCACCATATCTCAAGGGGGCAGGGAGTGAAGCTTTCTTT; cdr3_aa: CASSPYLKGAGSEAFF
v_call: TRBV12-3/TRBV12-4; j_call: TRBJ1-1; clone_size: -; d_call: -; cdr3_nt: TGTGCCGGCACCCCCATCGGGAGTGAAGCTTTCTTT; cdr3_aa: CAGTPIGSEAFF
v_call: TRBV30; j_call: TRBJ2-7; clone_size: -; d_call: -; cdr3_nt: TGTGCCTGGAGTGTGGACAGCGCCTACGAGCAGTACTTC; cdr3_aa: CAWSVDSAYEQYF
v_call: TRBV9; j_call: TRBJ1-1; clone_size: -; d_call: -; cdr3_nt: TGTGCCAGCAGTCTAGGGCCCGGTACTGAAGCTTTCTTT; cdr3_aa: CASSLGPGTEAFF
v_call: TRBV6-1; j_call: TRBJ2-7; clone_size: -; d_call: -; cdr3_nt: TGTGCCAGCAGTGAAGCGCTTAGGCGGGACGAGCAGTACTTC; cdr3_aa: CASSEALRRDEQYF
v_call: TRBV6-5; j_call: TRBJ1-1; clone_size: -; d_call: -; cdr3_nt: TGTGCCAGCACCCTAGAGGGGAGGATGAACACTGAAGCTTTCTTT; cdr3_aa: CASTLEGRMNTEAFF